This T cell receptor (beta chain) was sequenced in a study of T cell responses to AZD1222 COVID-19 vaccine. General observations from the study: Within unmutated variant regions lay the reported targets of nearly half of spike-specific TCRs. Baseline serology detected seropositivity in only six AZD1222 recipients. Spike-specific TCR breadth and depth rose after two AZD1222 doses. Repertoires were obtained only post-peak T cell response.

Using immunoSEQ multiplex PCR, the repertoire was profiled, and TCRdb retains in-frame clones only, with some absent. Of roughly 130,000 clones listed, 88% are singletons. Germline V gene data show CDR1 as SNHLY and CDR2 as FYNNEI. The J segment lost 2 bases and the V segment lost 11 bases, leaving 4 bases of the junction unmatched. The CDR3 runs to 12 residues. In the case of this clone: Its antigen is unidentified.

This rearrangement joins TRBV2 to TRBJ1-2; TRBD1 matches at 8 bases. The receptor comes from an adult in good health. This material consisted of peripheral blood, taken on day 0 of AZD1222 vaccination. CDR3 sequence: CAEGDRNYGYTF. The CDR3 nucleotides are TGTGCCGAGGGGGACAGGAACTATGGCTACACCTTC.